This T cell receptor (beta chain) originates from a study of T and B cells in COVID-19 patients. Background on the study: Median age was 34 years in the recovered cohort and around 63 years in the active-infection cohort.

TRB rearrangements were amplified by multiplex PCR with BIOMED2 TRB-A/B primers. TCRdb re-derived calls from the multiplex PCR reads in MiXCR, one entry per CDR3 protein. The table includes 3,700 or so distinct CDR3 sequences, about 28% detected once. Blood genomic DNA input for TRB amplification was 250-500 ng. This clonotype is labeled as medium-sized (0.01 to 0.1%). What it binds is not known. Study findings and constraints: CD4+, regulatory T cell, CD8+ and sorted SARS-CoV-2-responsive or tetramer+ T cells were not yet sequenced. In COVID-19 patients, T cell receptor beta variable and joining gene use was reportedly strongly skewed.

The sample consisted of blood. The sequence was obtained from a human donor with active COVID-19. The donor label of this sample is uncertain.

The CDR3 DNA sequence: TGTGCCAGCTCATGGACAGGGGGCGGGAATTCACCCCTCCACTTT. Protein product: CASSWTGGGNSPLHF. The rearrangement uses TRBV18 and TRBJ1-6; 11 bases line up with TRBD1. The J segment lost 7 bases and the V segment lost 5 bases, leaving 4 bases of the junction unmatched. The CDR3 totals 15 residues. The germline V gene has CDR1 KGHSH and CDR2 LQKENI.